The 9 T cell receptor beta chains listed next were all sequenced from one sample in a study of T cell changes during pregnancy in multiple sclerosis. The protocol was immunoSEQ multiplex PCR, while the TCRdb copy is restricted to in-frame clones and leaves out a portion. This table has approximately 24,000 clones, around 84% appearing once. This sample comprised CD4+ T cells from peripheral blood mononuclear cells, obtained in the second trimester of pregnancy. These receptors came from a female donor in good health, enrolled as a control in a pregnancy study.

The V and J genes are TRBV30 and TRBJ2-1, with 8 bases that match TRBD2. The CDR3 sequence is 12 residues long. The V and J ends lost 3 bases and 8 bases, in that order; junction bases with no gene match: 3. CDR1 and CDR2 from the germline V gene are GTSNPN and SVGIG (reference sequence). The CDR3: CAWSLLADEQFF. The CDR3 nucleotides are TGTGCCTGGAGCCTACTAGCGGATGAGCAGTTCTTC.

The chain links TRBV7-3 to TRBJ2-2; a possible D gene is TRBD1 (6 bases). Germline CDR1 SGHTA, CDR2 FQGTGA. With 5 bases removed from V and 3 bases from J, the gap between germline ends came to 13 bases. This CDR3 contains 15 residues. CDR3 protein: CASSRSGADTGELFF. The CDR3 nucleotides are TGTGCCAGCAGCCGGTCAGGGGCGGACACCGGGGAGCTGTTTTTT.

The chain joins TRBV2 to TRBJ2-5; D gene ambiguous. CDR3 length: 13 residues. Trimming pared 6 bases from V and 5 bases from J, leaving 13 bases between. In germline, CDR1 is SNHLY, CDR2 FYNNEI. CDR3 bases: TGTGCCAGCAGCCGCGTGGAGAGGGAGACCCAGTACTTC. Encoded protein: CASSRVERETQYF. Filled out from reference TRBV2 and TRBJ2-5, the complete variable domain reads EPEVTQTPSHQVTQMGQEVILRCVPISNHLYFYWYRQILGQKVEFLVSFYNNEISEKSEIFDDQFSVERPDGSNFTLKIRSTKLEDSAMYFCASSRVERETQYFGPGTRLLVL.

This chain links TRBV30 with TRBJ2-7, with 10 bases identical to TRBD2. V shed 5 bases and J 5 bases; nucleotides not matched to a gene: 12. CDR1 GTSNPN and CDR2 SVGIG come from the germline V gene (reference sequence). The CDR3 consists of 15 residues. CDR3 sequence: CAWETLAGAPHEQYF. CDR3 in DNA: TGTGCCTGGGAGACCCTAGCGGGAGCTCCCCACGAGCAGTACTTC.

The chain combines TRBV27 with TRBJ1-2; D remains ambiguous. The CDR3 is 14 amino acids. CDR1 and CDR2 (germline): MNHEY, SMNVEV (reference sequence). Trimming stripped 5 bases from V and 2 bases from J, with 12 bases between. DNA of the CDR3: TGTGCCAGCAGTCCTATGTCTCAAAACTATGGCTACACCTTC. This encodes CASSPMSQNYGYTF.

V is TRBV5-1 and J is TRBJ2-7; 10 bases agree with TRBD1. The CDR3 sequence is 14 residues long. Germline values: CDR1 SGHRS, CDR2 YFSETQ. V gave up 0 bases and J gave up 3 bases; unmatched junction bases: 0. CDR3 DNA: TGCGCCAGCAGCTTGGGGACAGGGGGCTACGAGCAGTACTTC. Encoded protein: CASSLGTGGYEQYF.

The V gene is TRBV5-5, the J gene TRBJ2-3, with 9 bases aligning to TRBD2. Germline V lookup: CDR1 SGHKS, CDR2 YYEKEE (reference sequence). J was trimmed by 3 bases and V by 5 bases; bases with no gene match: 10. The CDR3 consists of 16 residues. This CDR3 is CASRAGGPVGTDTQYF. The CDR3, as DNA: TGTGCCAGCAGGGCGGGGGGGCCGGTAGGAACAGATACGCAGTATTTT. Looking up the rest from reference TRBV5-5 and TRBJ2-3 gives the full variable domain: DAGVTQSPTHLIKTRGQQVTLRCSPISGHKSVSWYQQVLGQGPQFIFQYYEKEERGRGNFPDRFSARQFPNYSSELNVNALLLGDSALYLCASRAGGPVGTDTQYFGPGTRLTVL.

This clone was counted once. The chain couples TRBV6-5 to TRBJ2-1; 8 positions agree with TRBD1. J gave up 4 bases and V 5 bases, and 4 bases lay outside the gene matches. Germline values: CDR1 MNHEY, CDR2 SVGAGI. The CDR3 consists of 14 residues. CDR3 region: CASSRTGGYNEQFF. The CDR3 coding sequence is TGTGCCAGCAGTCGCACAGGGGGGTACAATGAGCAGTTCTTC.

The V gene is TRBV21-1, the J gene TRBJ1-5. TRBV21-1 is labeled a pseudogene. The CDR3 sequence is 16 residues long. CDR3 loop: CASSKGTGGGGQPQHF. The DNA for the CDR3 is TGTGCCAGCAGCAAAGGTACGGGAGGGGGGGGTCAGCCCCAGCATTTT.